The subject of this entry is one T cell receptor beta chain. Libraries were prepared by immunoSEQ multiplex PCR; TCRdb keeps only in-frame clonotypes and omits some of them. The sample holds some 49,000 clones, 85% to 90% seen once. This sample was taken from a study of T cell clonotyping in hematopoietic cell transplantation. This sample's time point: recipient sample about 28 days before transplant, after cytoreduction. Losses at the gene ends were 5 bases for V and 3 bases for J; bases not matched to a gene: 4. The CDR3 runs 14 residues. Germline V gene data show CDR1 as MNHNY and CDR2 as SVGAGI (reference sequence).

This TCR was recovered from a man aged 55 to 70 with biphenotypic leukemia. Some clones in this sample may be carry-over from other donors' samples. Specimen: peripheral blood mononuclear cells, collected before stem cell transplant. The J gene is TRBJ2-7, the V gene TRBV6-6; 10 nucleotides agree with TRBD1. The CDR3 bases are TGTGCCAGCAGTCACAGGGACAGGGGCTACGAGCAGTACTTC. Its protein is CASSHRDRGYEQYF.